A selection of T cell receptor beta chains follows, all from one sample in a study of blood T cells in healthy people across ages. MiXCR, applied by TCRdb to the 5' RACE reads, yields one record per CDR3 protein. The sample holds about 670,000 distinct CDR3 sequences, 40% to 45% seen once. The sequencing input was blood. These receptors all come from a man older than 75 in good health. CDR3s include the opening cysteine and the closing phenylalanine or tryptophan. Fields, in order: D gene, clone size, J gene, V gene, CDR3 protein, CDR3 DNA. The D gene is left open where the match is weak. Size values are once, few and many counts, or a class for expanded clones, and some rows have none.

d_call: .
clone_size: few
j_call: TRBJ1-1
v_call: TRBV29-1
cdr3_aa: CSVELRAGGEAFF
cdr3_nt: TGCAGCGTTGAATTGCGGGCGGGAGGTGAAGCTTTCTTT

d_call: TRBD1
clone_size: once
j_call: TRBJ1-1
v_call: TRBV6-2/TRBV6-3
cdr3_aa: CVSRQGTGGKFAFF
cdr3_nt: TGTGTCAGCAGGCAAGGGACAGGGGGTAAATTCGCTTTCTTT

d_call: TRBD2
clone_size: few
j_call: TRBJ2-1
v_call: TRBV11-2
cdr3_aa: CASALGRAGGGEQFF
cdr3_nt: TGTGCCAGCGCCTTAGGACGAGCGGGAGGGGGTGAGCAGTTCTTC

d_call: .
clone_size: .
j_call: TRBJ2-1
v_call: TRBV7-2
cdr3_aa: CASFGTQNNEQFF
cdr3_nt: TGTGCCAGCTTCGGGACACAAAACAATGAGCAGTTCTTC

d_call: .
clone_size: .
j_call: TRBJ2-3
v_call: TRBV20-1
cdr3_aa: CSASLVPSTDTQYF
cdr3_nt: TGCAGTGCTAGCCTAGTCCCTTCGACAGATACGCAGTATTTT

d_call: .
clone_size: .
j_call: TRBJ1-2
v_call: TRBV4-2
cdr3_aa: CASSRRSLNYGYTF
cdr3_nt: TGTGCCAGCAGCCGGAGGAGTCTGAACTATGGCTACACCTTC

d_call: TRBD2
clone_size: .
j_call: TRBJ2-1
v_call: TRBV20-1
cdr3_aa: CSTPHVAGVGNEQFF
cdr3_nt: TGCAGTACTCCCCACGTAGCGGGAGTGGGTAATGAGCAGTTCTTC

d_call: .
clone_size: few
j_call: TRBJ2-1
v_call: TRBV6-2/TRBV6-3
cdr3_aa: CASSYLTSYNEQFF
cdr3_nt: TGTGCCAGCAGTTACTTAACTAGTTACAATGAGCAGTTCTTC

d_call: .
clone_size: .
j_call: TRBJ1-5
v_call: TRBV28
cdr3_aa: CAILSDLGQPQHF
cdr3_nt: TGTGCCATCCTGTCAGACCTGGGCCAGCCCCAGCATTTT

d_call: .
clone_size: .
j_call: TRBJ2-7
v_call: TRBV3-1
cdr3_aa: CASSQVPGSSYEQYF
cdr3_nt: TGTGCCAGCAGCCAAGTACCAGGGAGCTCCTACGAGCAGTACTTC

d_call: .
clone_size: .
j_call: TRBJ2-3
v_call: TRBV20-1
cdr3_aa: CSAQQGGSTDTQYF
cdr3_nt: TGCAGTGCACAACAGGGGGGGAGCACAGATACGCAGTATTTT

d_call: .
clone_size: .
j_call: TRBJ1-6
v_call: TRBV7-8
cdr3_aa: CANSRTGPDGAPLHF
cdr3_nt: TGTGCCAACAGCCGTACAGGGCCTGACGGGGCACCCCTCCACTTT